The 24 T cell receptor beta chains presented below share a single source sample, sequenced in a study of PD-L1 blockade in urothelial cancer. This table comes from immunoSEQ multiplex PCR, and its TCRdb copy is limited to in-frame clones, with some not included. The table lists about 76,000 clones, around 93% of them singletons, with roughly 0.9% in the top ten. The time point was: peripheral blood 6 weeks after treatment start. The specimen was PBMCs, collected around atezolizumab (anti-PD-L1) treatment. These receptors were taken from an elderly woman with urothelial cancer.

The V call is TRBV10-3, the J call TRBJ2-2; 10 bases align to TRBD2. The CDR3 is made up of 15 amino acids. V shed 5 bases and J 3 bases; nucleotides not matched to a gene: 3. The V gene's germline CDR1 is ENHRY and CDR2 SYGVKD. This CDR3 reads CAISLAGDHTGELFF. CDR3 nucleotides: TGTGCCATCAGTCTAGCGGGAGACCACACCGGGGAGCTGTTTTTT.

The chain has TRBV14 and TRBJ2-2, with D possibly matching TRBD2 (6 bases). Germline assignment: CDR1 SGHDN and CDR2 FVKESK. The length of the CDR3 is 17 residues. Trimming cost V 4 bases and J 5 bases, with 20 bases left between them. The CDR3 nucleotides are TGTGCCAGCAGCCGAGTTGGCTCGGGAGTACGGACCGGGGAGCTGTTTTTT. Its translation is CASSRVGSGVRTGELFF.

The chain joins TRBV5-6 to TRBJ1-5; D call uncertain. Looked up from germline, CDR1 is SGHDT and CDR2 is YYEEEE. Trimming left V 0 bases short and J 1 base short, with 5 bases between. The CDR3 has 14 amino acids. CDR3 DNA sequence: TGTGCCAGCAGCTTGGCCGGGAGCAATCAGCCCCAGCATTTT. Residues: CASSLAGSNQPQHF. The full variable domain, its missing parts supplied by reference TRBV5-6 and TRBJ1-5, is DAGVTQSPTHLIKTRGQQVTLRCSPKSGHDTVSWYQQALGQGPQFIFQYYEEEERQRGNFPDRFSGHQFPNYSSELNVNALLLGDSALYLCASSLAGSNQPQHFGDGTRLSIL.

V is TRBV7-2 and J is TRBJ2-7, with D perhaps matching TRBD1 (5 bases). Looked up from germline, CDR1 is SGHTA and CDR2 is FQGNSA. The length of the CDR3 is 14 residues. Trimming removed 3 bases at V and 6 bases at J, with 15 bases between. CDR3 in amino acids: CASSFQSRVLEQYF. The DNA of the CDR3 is TGTGCCAGCAGCTTCCAATCCAGGGTCCTCGAGCAGTACTTC.

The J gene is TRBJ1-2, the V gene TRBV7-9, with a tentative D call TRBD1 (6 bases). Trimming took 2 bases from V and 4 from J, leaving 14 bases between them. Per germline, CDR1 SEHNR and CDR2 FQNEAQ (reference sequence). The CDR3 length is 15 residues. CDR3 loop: CASSLQGKKSYGYTF. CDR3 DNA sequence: TGTGCCAGCAGCTTACAGGGGAAGAAGAGCTATGGCTACACCTTC.

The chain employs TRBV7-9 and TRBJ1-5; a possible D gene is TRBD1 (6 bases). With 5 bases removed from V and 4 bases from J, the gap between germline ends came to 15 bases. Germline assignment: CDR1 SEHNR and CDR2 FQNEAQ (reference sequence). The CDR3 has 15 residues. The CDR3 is CASSPVGGANQPQHF. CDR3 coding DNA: TGTGCCAGCAGCCCCGTCGGGGGGGCGAATCAGCCCCAGCATTTT. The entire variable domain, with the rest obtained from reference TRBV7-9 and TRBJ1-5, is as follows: DTGVSQNPRHKITKRGQNVTFRCDPISEHNRLYWYRQTLGQGPEFLTYFQNEAQLEKSRLLSDRFSAERPKGSFSTLEIQRTEQGDSAMYLCASSPVGGANQPQHFGDGTRLSIL.

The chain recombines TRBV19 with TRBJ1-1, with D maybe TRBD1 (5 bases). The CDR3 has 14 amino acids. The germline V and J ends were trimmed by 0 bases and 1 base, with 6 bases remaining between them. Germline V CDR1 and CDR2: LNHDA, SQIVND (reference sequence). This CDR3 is CASSIDGANTEAFF. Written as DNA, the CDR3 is TGTGCCAGTAGTATAGATGGGGCGAACACTGAAGCTTTCTTT.

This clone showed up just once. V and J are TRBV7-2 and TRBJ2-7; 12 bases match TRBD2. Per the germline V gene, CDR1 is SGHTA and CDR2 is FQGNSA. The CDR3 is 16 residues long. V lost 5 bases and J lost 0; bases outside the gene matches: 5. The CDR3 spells CASSKGLAGISYEQYF. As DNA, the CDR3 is TGTGCCAGCAGCAAAGGACTAGCGGGGATCTCCTACGAGCAGTACTTC.

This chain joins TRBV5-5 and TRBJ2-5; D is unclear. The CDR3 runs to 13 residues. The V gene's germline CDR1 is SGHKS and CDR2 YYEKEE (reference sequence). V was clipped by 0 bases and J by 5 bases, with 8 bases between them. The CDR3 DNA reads TGTGCCAGCAGCTTGGCCCCTTCGGAGACCCAGTACTTC. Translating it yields CASSLAPSETQYF.

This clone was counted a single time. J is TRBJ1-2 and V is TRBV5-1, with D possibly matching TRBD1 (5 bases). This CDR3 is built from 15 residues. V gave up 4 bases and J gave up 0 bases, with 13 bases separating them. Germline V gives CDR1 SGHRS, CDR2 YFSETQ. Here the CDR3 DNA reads TGCGCCAGCAGCCCCCGGGGAGGGGCTAACTATGGCTACACCTTC. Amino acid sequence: CASSPRGGANYGYTF.

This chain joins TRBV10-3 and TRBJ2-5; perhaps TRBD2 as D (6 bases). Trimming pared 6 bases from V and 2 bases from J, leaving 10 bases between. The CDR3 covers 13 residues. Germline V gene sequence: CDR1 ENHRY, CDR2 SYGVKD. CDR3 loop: CAIRTGLQETQYF. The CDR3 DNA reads TGTGCCATCAGAACGGGACTTCAAGAGACCCAGTACTTC.

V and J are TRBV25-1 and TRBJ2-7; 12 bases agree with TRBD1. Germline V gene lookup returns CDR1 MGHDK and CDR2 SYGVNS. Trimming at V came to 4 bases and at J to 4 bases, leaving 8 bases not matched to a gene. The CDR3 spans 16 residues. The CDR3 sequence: CASSARPGQGAYEQYF. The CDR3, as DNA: TGTGCCAGCAGTGCGCGGCCGGGACAGGGGGCTTACGAGCAGTACTTC.

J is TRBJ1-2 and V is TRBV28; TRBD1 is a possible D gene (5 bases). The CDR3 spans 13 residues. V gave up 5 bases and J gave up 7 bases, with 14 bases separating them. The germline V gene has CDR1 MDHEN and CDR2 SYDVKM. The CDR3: CASSLETVSGYTF. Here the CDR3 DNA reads TGTGCCAGCAGTCTTGAGACAGTTTCTGGCTACACCTTC.

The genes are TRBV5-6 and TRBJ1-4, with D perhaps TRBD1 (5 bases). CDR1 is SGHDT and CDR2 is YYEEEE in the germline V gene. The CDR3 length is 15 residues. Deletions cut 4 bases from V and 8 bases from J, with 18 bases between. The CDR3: CASSQSGVRGEKLFF. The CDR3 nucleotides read TGTGCCAGCAGCCAAAGTGGGGTCCGGGGGGAAAAACTGTTTTTT.

The CDR3 DNA follows: TGTGCCGCCAGCGGGAGGGCCCGCAATGAGCAGTTCTTC. Translating gives CAASGRARNEQFF. The genes are TRBV19 and TRBJ2-1; 10 positions match TRBD2. The germline V gene has CDR1 LNHDA and CDR2 SQIVND (reference sequence). This CDR3 has 13 amino acids. Germline trimming cut 11 bases from V and 6 bases from J; bases unmatched to any gene: 7.

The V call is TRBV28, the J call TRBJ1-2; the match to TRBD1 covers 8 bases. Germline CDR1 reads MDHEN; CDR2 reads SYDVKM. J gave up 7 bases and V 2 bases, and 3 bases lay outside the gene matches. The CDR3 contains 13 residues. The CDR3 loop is CASSLQGAGGYTF. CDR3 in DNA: TGTGCCAGCAGTTTACAGGGGGCTGGTGGCTACACCTTC.

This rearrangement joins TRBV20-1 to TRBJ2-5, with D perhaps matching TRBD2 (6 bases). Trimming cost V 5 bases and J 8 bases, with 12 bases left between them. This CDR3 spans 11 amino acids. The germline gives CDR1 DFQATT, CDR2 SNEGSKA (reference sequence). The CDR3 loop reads CSAEGTATQYF. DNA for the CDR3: TGCAGTGCTGAGGGGACTGCTACCCAGTACTTC.

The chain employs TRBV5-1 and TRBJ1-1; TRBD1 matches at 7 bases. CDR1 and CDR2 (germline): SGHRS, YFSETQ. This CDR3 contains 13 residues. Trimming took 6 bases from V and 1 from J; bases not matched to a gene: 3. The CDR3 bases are TGCGCCAGCAACGGACAGGCGAACACTGAAGCTTTCTTT. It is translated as CASNGQANTEAFF.

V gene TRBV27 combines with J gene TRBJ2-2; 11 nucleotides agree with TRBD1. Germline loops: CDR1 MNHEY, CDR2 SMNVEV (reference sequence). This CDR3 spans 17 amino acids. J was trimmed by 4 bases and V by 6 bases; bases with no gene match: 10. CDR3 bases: TGTGCCAGCAGCACGCCGCCGGGACAGGGGGGCACCGGGGAGCTGTTTTTT. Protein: CASSTPPGQGGTGELFF.

The CDR3 loop is CSASEDTEAFF. CDR3 coding DNA: TGCAGTGCTTCGGAGGACACTGAAGCTTTCTTT. The chain combines TRBV20-1 with TRBJ1-1; D gene unclear. This CDR3 is 11 amino acids long. Trimming took off 5 bases at V and 3 bases at J, with 7 bases between the two ends. Germline V gives CDR1 DFQATT, CDR2 SNEGSKA (reference sequence).

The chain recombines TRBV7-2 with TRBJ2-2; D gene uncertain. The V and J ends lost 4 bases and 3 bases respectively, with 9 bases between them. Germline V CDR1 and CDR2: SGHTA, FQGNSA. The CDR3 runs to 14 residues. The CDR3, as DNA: TGTGCCAGCAGCTCCCAAGCCCACACCGGGGAGCTGTTTTTT. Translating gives CASSSQAHTGELFF.

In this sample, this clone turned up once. CDR3: CASSLKRERFTDTQYF. The CDR3 DNA is TGTGCCAGCAGCCTCAAGCGGGAGAGATTCACAGATACGCAGTATTTT. The V gene is TRBV5-4, the J gene TRBJ2-3; 8 positions agree with TRBD2. V lost 4 bases and J lost 2; bases outside the gene matches: 9. This CDR3 has 16 amino acids. Germline V CDR1 and CDR2: SGHNT, YYREEE (reference sequence).

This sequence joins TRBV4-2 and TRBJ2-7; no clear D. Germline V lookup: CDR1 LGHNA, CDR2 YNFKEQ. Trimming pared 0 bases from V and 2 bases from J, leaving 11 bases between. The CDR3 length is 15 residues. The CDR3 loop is CASSQDTGSTYEQYF. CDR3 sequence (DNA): TGTGCCAGCAGCCAAGATACGGGTTCTACCTACGAGCAGTACTTC.

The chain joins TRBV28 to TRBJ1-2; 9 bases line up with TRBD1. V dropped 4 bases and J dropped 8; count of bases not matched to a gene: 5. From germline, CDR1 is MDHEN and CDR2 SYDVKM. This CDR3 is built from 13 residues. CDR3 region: CASSSRTGEGYTF. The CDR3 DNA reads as TGTGCCAGCAGTTCCCGGACAGGGGAGGGCTACACCTTC.